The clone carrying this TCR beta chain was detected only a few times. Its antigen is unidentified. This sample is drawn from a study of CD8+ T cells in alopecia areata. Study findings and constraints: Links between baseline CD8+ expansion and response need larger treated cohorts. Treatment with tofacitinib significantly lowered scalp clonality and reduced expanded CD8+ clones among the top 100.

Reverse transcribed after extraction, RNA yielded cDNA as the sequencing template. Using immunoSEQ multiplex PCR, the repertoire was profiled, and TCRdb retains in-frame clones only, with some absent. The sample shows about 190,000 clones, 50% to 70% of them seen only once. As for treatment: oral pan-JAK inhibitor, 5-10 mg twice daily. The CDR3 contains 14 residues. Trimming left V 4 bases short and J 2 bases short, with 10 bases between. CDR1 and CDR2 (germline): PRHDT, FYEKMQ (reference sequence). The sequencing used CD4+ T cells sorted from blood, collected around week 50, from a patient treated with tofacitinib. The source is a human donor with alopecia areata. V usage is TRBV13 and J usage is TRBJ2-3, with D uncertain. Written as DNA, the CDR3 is TGTGCCAGCAGCTCGGGCGGTTACACAGATACGCAGTATTTT. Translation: CASSSGGYTDTQYF. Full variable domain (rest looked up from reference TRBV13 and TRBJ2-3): AAGVIQSPRHLIKEKRETATLKCYPIPRHDTVYWYQQGPGQDPQFLISFYEKMQSDKGSIPDRFSAQQFSDYHSELNMSSLELGDSALYFCASSSGGYTDTQYFGPGTRLTVL.